These 16 T cell receptor beta chains originate from one sample sequenced in a study of blood T cell repertoires in COVID-19. This table comes from immunoSEQ multiplex PCR, and its TCRdb copy is limited to in-frame clones, with some not included. The repertoire has 60,000 or so clones, 75% to 90% of them found once; the top ten carry approximately 8.4%. The specimen was peripheral blood. The receptors were gathered from a woman in her 70s with active COVID-19.

This sequence joins TRBV10-3 and TRBJ1-2, with D possibly matching TRBD1 (6 bases). The germline V and J ends were trimmed by 11 bases and 5 bases, with 15 bases remaining between them. This CDR3 has 12 residues. Germline loops: CDR1 ENHRY, CDR2 SYGVKD. The CDR3 DNA sequence: TGTGCCGGCGGGGGGGCAGGGTATGGCTACACCTTC. Translated, it gives CAGGGAGYGYTF.

This clone was counted a single time. V is TRBV27 and J is TRBJ2-2; the match to TRBD2 covers 9 bases. J lost 5 bases, V lost 5 bases, and 6 bases had no gene match. The CDR3 contains 15 residues. The germline CDR1 and CDR2 sequences are MNHEY and SMNVEV (reference sequence). This chain's CDR3 is CASSIAGEWTGELFF. For the CDR3, the DNA is TGTGCCAGCAGTATAGCGGGGGAGTGGACCGGGGAGCTGTTTTTT.

The chain carries TRBV3-1 (or the pseudogene TRBV3-2) and TRBJ2-2; D perhaps matches TRBD1 (6 bases). Trimming removed 5 bases at V and 3 bases at J, with 10 bases between. Germline values: CDR1 LGHDT, CDR2 YNNKEL (reference sequence). The CDR3 totals 14 residues. CDR3 residues: CASSLRQDTGELFF. CDR3 coding DNA: TGTGCCAGCAGCTTACGACAGGACACCGGGGAGCTGTTTTTT.

The chain has TRBV6-1 and TRBJ2-5; 9 bases align to TRBD1. There are 14 residues in the CDR3. Germline V lookup: CDR1 MNHNS, CDR2 SASEGT. The trim removed 3 bases at V and 4 bases at J, leaving 3 bases unmatched. The CDR3 spells CASSDTGGTETQYF. In nucleotides, the CDR3 is TGTGCCAGCAGTGACACAGGGGGCACAGAGACCCAGTACTTC.

In this sample, this clone turned up once. The V call is TRBV5-1, the J call TRBJ2-2; perhaps TRBD1 as D (6 bases). CDR3 length: 15 amino acids. The V gene lost 4 bases and the J gene lost 5 bases, with 15 bases spanning the gap. Germline V CDR1 and CDR2: SGHRS, YFSETQ. CDR3: CASSGSGAHTGELFF. CDR3 DNA sequence: TGCGCCAGCAGCGGTTCAGGGGCACATACCGGGGAGCTGTTTTTT.

The V gene is TRBV30, the J gene TRBJ1-2; D uncertain. This CDR3 has 13 residues. Trimming shortened V by 0 bases and J by 4 bases, and 9 bases separated the two germline ends. Per germline, CDR1 GTSNPN and CDR2 SVGIG (reference sequence). The CDR3 is CAWSVAEGYGYTF. Here the CDR3 DNA reads TGTGCCTGGAGTGTGGCAGAGGGCTATGGCTACACCTTC.

The V and J genes are TRBV29-1 and TRBJ1-4; D might be TRBD1 (5 bases). CDR1 and CDR2 from the germline V gene are SQVTM and ANQGSEA. The germline V and J ends were trimmed by 6 bases and 3 bases, with 11 bases remaining between them. This CDR3 contains 13 residues. In DNA form, the CDR3 reads TGCAGCGTAGGGGTCTTGGCTAATGAAAAACTGTTTTTT. This translates into CSVGVLANEKLFF.

The genes are TRBV9 and TRBJ2-7; a possible D gene is TRBD1 (7 bases). This CDR3 contains 14 residues. V was pared by 1 base and J by 6 bases, with 14 bases between. Looked up from germline, CDR1 is SGDLS and CDR2 is YYNGEE. The CDR3 nucleotides read TGTGCCAGCAGCGTATCAGGGGGGAAGGGCGAGCAGTACTTC. Residues: CASSVSGGKGEQYF.

In this sample, this clone turned up once. The rearrangement joins TRBV25-1 to TRBJ2-2; D call uncertain. V was pared by 1 base and J by 0 bases, with 12 bases between. Per the germline V gene, CDR1 is MGHDK and CDR2 is SYGVNS. This CDR3 has 17 amino acids. DNA for the CDR3: TGTGCCAGCAGTGAATTCCCAGGCAATACGAACACCGGGGAGCTGTTTTTT. Translation gives CASSEFPGNTNTGELFF. Complete variable domain (other parts from reference TRBV25-1 and TRBJ2-2): EADIYQTPRYLVIGTGKKITLECSQTMGHDKMYWYQQDPGMELHLIHYSYGVNSTEKGDLSSESTVSRIRTEHFPLTLESARPSHTSQYLCASSEFPGNTNTGELFFGEGSRLTVL.

The chain has TRBV7-3 and TRBJ1-1; TRBD1 might be the D (6 bases). Trimming removed 5 bases from V and 2 bases from J, with 12 bases in between. This CDR3 has 14 amino acids. The germline V gene has CDR1 SGHTA and CDR2 FQGTGA. CDR3 amino acids: CASSPGTLNTEAFF. The CDR3 DNA reads as TGTGCCAGCAGCCCCGGGACATTAAACACTGAAGCTTTCTTT.

This chain uses TRBV5-6 with TRBJ1-5; unclear D gene. From germline, CDR1 is SGHDT and CDR2 YYEEEE. Trimming cost V 0 bases and J 4 bases, with 11 bases left between them. There are 15 residues in the CDR3. CDR3 residues: CASSLGAGGNQPQHF. In DNA, the CDR3 is TGTGCCAGCAGCTTGGGGGCAGGAGGGAATCAGCCCCAGCATTTT.

The chain is built from TRBV29-1 and TRBJ1-1; maybe TRBD1 (6 bases). Germline loops: CDR1 SQVTM, CDR2 ANQGSEA. V was cut by 2 bases and J by 10 bases, with 11 bases left in between. This CDR3 has 11 amino acids. CDR3 DNA sequence: TGCAGCGTTGAACCCACAGGGACAGCTTTCTTT. Residues: CSVEPTGTAFF. Full variable domain (missing parts from reference TRBV29-1 and TRBJ1-1): SAVISQKPSRDICQRGTSLTIQCQVDSQVTMMFWYRQQPGQSLTLIATANQGSEATYESGFVIDKFPISRPNLTFSTLTVSNMSPEDSSIYLCSVEPTGTAFFGQGTRLTVV.

This chain links TRBV3-1 (or the pseudogene TRBV3-2) with TRBJ2-7, with 7 bases matching TRBD2. Germline-derived CDR1 and CDR2 are LGHDT and YNNKEL (reference sequence). The V and J ends lost 0 bases and 3 bases, in that order; junction bases with no gene match: 2. This CDR3 is built from 14 residues. The CDR3 sequence: CASSQEAGSYEQYF. CDR3 DNA sequence: TGTGCCAGCAGCCAAGAAGCGGGGAGCTACGAGCAGTACTTC.

The chain joins TRBV5-1 to TRBJ2-7; 11 bases map to TRBD2. The CDR3 consists of 18 residues. The V and J ends lost 0 bases and 7 bases, in that order; junction bases with no gene match: 15. Germline-derived CDR1 and CDR2 are SGHRS and YFSETQ. CDR3 sequence: CASSLEGTSGLGGQEQYF. The CDR3 DNA sequence: TGCGCCAGCAGCTTGGAAGGGACTAGCGGCCTAGGAGGTCAAGAGCAGTACTTC.

The J gene is TRBJ2-1, the V gene TRBV9; TRBD2 aligns across 13 bases. Germline values: CDR1 SGDLS, CDR2 YYNGEE. This CDR3 is built from 16 residues. Unmatched junction bases numbered 10, after V lost 6 bases and J lost 7 bases. The chain's CDR3 is CASNPGTSGAWNEQFF. The DNA of the CDR3 is TGTGCCAGCAATCCTGGGACTAGCGGGGCGTGGAATGAGCAGTTCTTC.

The gene calls are TRBV6-5 and TRBJ2-1; 9 bases fit TRBD2. With V trimmed by 7 bases and J by 2 bases, 3 bases remained unmatched. CDR3 length: 14 residues. The germline V gene encodes CDR1 MNHEY and CDR2 SVGAGI. This chain's CDR3 is CASIGGRAYNEQFF. Here the CDR3 DNA reads TGTGCCAGCATCGGCGGGAGGGCCTACAATGAGCAGTTCTTC.